The 8 T cell receptor beta chains below were found in one sample sequenced in a study of blood T cells in healthy people across ages. Primers used in a second PCR of roughly 7 to 11 cycles were a sample-barcoded 5' primer and a J-beta primer mix. TCRdb re-derived calls from the 5' RACE reads in MiXCR, one entry per CDR3 protein. The sample contains fewer than 750,000 distinct CDR3 sequences, less than 60% of which appear only once. Material: blood. Receptors originate from a man aged 80 or over in good health.

The chain recombines TRBV7-2 with TRBJ2-7, with TRBD1 identical over 7 bases. With 3 bases clipped from V and 6 bases from J, the junction kept 8 bases outside the gene matches. The germline CDR1 and CDR2 sequences are SGHTA and FQGNSA. The CDR3 length is 14 residues. The CDR3 loop is CASSFNRGSSEQYF. The CDR3 nucleotides read TGTGCCAGCAGCTTTAACAGGGGAAGTAGCGAGCAGTACTTC.

CDR3 sequence reads: CASTPLNTGELFF. The CDR3 DNA sequence: TGTGCCAGCACCCCACTGAACACCGGGGAGCTGTTTTTT. This chain joins TRBV2 and TRBJ2-2; D call uncertain. The germline V and J ends were trimmed by 7 bases and 1 base, with 7 bases remaining between them. This CDR3 is 13 amino acids long. Per the germline V gene, CDR1 is SNHLY and CDR2 is FYNNEI.

The rearrangement joins TRBV5-5 to TRBJ1-5, with TRBD1 matching over 7 bases. The germline gives CDR1 SGHKS, CDR2 YYEKEE (reference sequence). V lost 4 bases to trimming and J lost 2 bases; unmatched junction nucleotides: 9. The CDR3 totals 16 residues. In DNA, the CDR3 is TGTGCCAGCAGCCCTATCTTCGGACAGGGCAATCAGCCCCAGCATTTT. This codes for CASSPIFGQGNQPQHF. Full variable domain (rest looked up from reference TRBV5-5 and TRBJ1-5): DAGVTQSPTHLIKTRGQQVTLRCSPISGHKSVSWYQQVLGQGPQFIFQYYEKEERGRGNFPDRFSARQFPNYSSELNVNALLLGDSALYLCASSPIFGQGNQPQHFGDGTRLSIL.

The CDR3 nucleotides read TGCAGCGCACAGCTTCACACAGATACGCAGTATTTT. Its translation: CSAQLHTDTQYF. The chain links TRBV29-1 to TRBJ2-3; D unresolved. V lost 7 bases and J lost 2, with 10 bases in between. The CDR3 is made up of 12 amino acids. Germline CDR1 reads SQVTM; CDR2 reads ANQGSEA.

The chain is built from TRBV4-3 and TRBJ1-2; 11 bases map to TRBD1. CDR3 size: 16 residues. The V and J ends lost 1 base and 1 base, in that order; junction bases with no gene match: 2. Germline lookup yields CDR1 LGHNA and CDR2 YSLEER. DNA for the CDR3: TGCGCCAGCAGCCAAGGGGACAGGGGGGTTAACTATGGCTACACCTTC. Protein: CASSQGDRGVNYGYTF.

This chain joins TRBV7-2 and TRBJ2-1; D is unresolved. V lost 1 base to trimming and J lost 7 bases, with 8 bases between them. This CDR3 is 13 amino acids long. Germline V lookup: CDR1 SGHTA, CDR2 FQGNSA. The CDR3 DNA is TGTGCCAGCAGCTTAGGCCGACGTAATGAGCAGTTCTTC. This gives the protein CASSLGRRNEQFF.

In its sample, this clonotype was seen once. Its ends do not fully match the called genes, so a read error is possible. The V and J genes are TRBV24-1 and TRBJ1-5; no clear D gene. This CDR3 contains 14 residues. Germline V gene data show CDR1 as KGHDR and CDR2 as SFDVKD. In DNA, the CDR3 is TGTGCCACCACTGATGTCTATAGCAATCAGCCCCAGCATTTT. Translation: CATTDVYSNQPQHF.

The V call is TRBV2, the J call TRBJ2-1, with 12 bases lining up with TRBD2. Trimming at V came to 4 bases and at J to 8 bases, leaving 9 bases not matched to a gene. The germline V gene has CDR1 SNHLY and CDR2 FYNNEI. This CDR3 contains 16 residues. The CDR3 DNA sequence: TGTGCCAGCAGTGGAAGACTAGCGGGAGTTGTAGATGAGCAGTTCTTC. Its translation: CASSGRLAGVVDEQFF.